The source of this TCR beta chain is a study of T cell responses to AZD1222 COVID-19 vaccine. Findings and limits, study-wide: Donors skewed white British and female; clonal diversity was possibly underestimated.

Germline lookup yields CDR1 SGHNT and CDR2 YYREEE (reference sequence). The CDR3 is made up of 15 amino acids. V was clipped by 4 bases and J by 8 bases; unmatched bases: 7. Here immunoSEQ multiplex PCR was the method, and the copy in TCRdb shows in-frame clones only, minus some. This table has 120,000 or so clones, approximately 92% appearing once. About this clone itself: Its antigen is undetermined.

Specimen: peripheral blood, collected on day 0 of AZD1222 vaccination. This sequence joins TRBV5-4 and TRBJ2-1; 12 bases are shared with TRBD2. This clonotype was sampled from an adult in good health. CDR3 residues: CASSETSGSVYEQFF. CDR3 DNA sequence: TGTGCCAGCAGCGAGACTAGCGGGAGTGTTTATGAGCAGTTCTTC.